The sequence of this TCR beta chain was determined in a study of T cells in Graves' hyperthyroidism and ophthalmopathy. Subjects with ophthalmopathy showed a Clinical Activity Score no lower than 3, a NOSPECS grade no lower than 4, and a duration shorter than 3 months. Any patient presenting with uncontrolled infection, other autoimmune disease, pregnancy or lactation was left out. RNA transcripts were the template for amplifying TCR beta CDR3 regions. The HTBI primer set drove a first-round RT-PCR of the TCR CDR3. TCRdb redid the calling of the multiplex PCR reads with MiXCR, one entry per CDR3 protein. The sample gives about 460,000 distinct CDR3 sequences, approximately 23% of which show up once; under 55% is in the top ten. Study outcomes and limitations: The blood repertoire included most of the expanded thyroid clonotypes above 0.001. Ophthalmopathy could be told apart from stable hyperthyroidism with a 13 V-J model.

This clonotype was found many times. Its target is not known. The clonotype originates from a woman aged 70-85 years with Graves' ophthalmopathy. Sequencing was performed on blood.

The CDR3 DNA is TGTGCCAGCAGCTTCACCGGGACTAGCGCGTACAATGAGCAGTTCTTC. This sequence encodes CASSFTGTSAYNEQFF. The V gene is TRBV7-3, the J gene TRBJ2-1, with 10 nucleotides matching TRBD2. The germline gives CDR1 SGHTA, CDR2 FQGTGA. This CDR3 contains 16 residues. The V segment lost 3 bases and the J segment 4 bases; nucleotides outside the gene matches: 6. Variable domain in full (rest from reference TRBV7-3 and TRBJ2-1): GAGVSQTPSNKVTEKGKYVELRCDPISGHTALYWYRQSLGQGPEFLIYFQGTGAADDSGLPNDRFFAVRPEGSVSTLKIQRTERGDSAVYLCASSFTGTSAYNEQFFGPGTRLTVL.